Below, 30 T cell receptor beta chains from the same sample are listed, as sequenced in a study of cytomegalovirus exposure and HLA in healthy donors. Only in-frame clones appear in the TCRdb table, and some are missing; sequencing was by immunoSEQ multiplex PCR. The repertoire holds 100,000 to 120,000 clones, with approximately 89% as singletons. The specimen sequenced was PBMCs. The receptors stem from a woman between 18 and 29 years old in good health and CMV-seronegative.

Only one count was recorded for this clone. The chain carries TRBV5-1 and TRBJ2-7, with D tentatively TRBD1 (5 bases). Germline CDR1 and CDR2: SGHRS and YFSETQ. Trimming removed 0 bases at V and 0 bases at J, with 10 bases between. This CDR3 is built from 15 residues. CDR3 residues: CASSLVPGSSYEQYF. The CDR3, as DNA: TGCGCCAGCAGCTTGGTGCCAGGGTCCTCCTACGAGCAGTACTTC.

This chain links TRBV4-1 with TRBJ2-1; D gene ambiguous. The germline V gene encodes CDR1 MGHRA and CDR2 YSYEKL. The CDR3 is made up of 13 amino acids. V was cut by 1 base and J by 5 bases, with 6 bases left in between. This chain's CDR3 is CASSQGGDNEQFF. The CDR3 coding sequence is TGCGCCAGCAGCCAAGGAGGAGACAATGAGCAGTTCTTC.

The chain links TRBV12-5 to TRBJ2-5; the match to TRBD1 covers 8 bases. The ends lost 6 bases at V and 5 bases at J; junction bases unmatched: 8. This CDR3 has 14 residues. Germline V CDR1 and CDR2: LGHNT, FRNRAP. The CDR3 DNA follows: TGTGCTAGTGGCCGCTCAGGGGGCGCGGAGACCCAGTACTTC. This codes for CASGRSGGAETQYF.

The chain employs TRBV27 and TRBJ2-2; TRBD2 agrees at 7 bases. The length of the CDR3 is 17 residues. Per germline, CDR1 MNHEY and CDR2 SMNVEV (reference sequence). The V segment lost 4 bases and the J segment 5 bases; nucleotides outside the gene matches: 13. In nucleotides, the CDR3 is TGTGCCAGCAGTTCAGTTCGGTGGCTAGCGGATACCGGGGAGCTGTTTTTT. This codes for CASSSVRWLADTGELFF.

The chain employs TRBV9 and TRBJ2-2, with a weak D call TRBD1 (5 bases). Trimming took 7 bases from V and 7 from J, leaving 14 bases between them. This CDR3 has 13 amino acids. Germline CDR1 SGDLS, CDR2 YYNGEE. CDR3: CASPGCKGGELFF. For the CDR3, the DNA is TGTGCCAGCCCAGGGTGTAAGGGCGGGGAGCTGTTTTTT.

J is TRBJ2-6 and V is TRBV19; D perhaps matches TRBD1 (6 bases). The germline V gene has CDR1 LNHDA and CDR2 SQIVND (reference sequence). The CDR3 runs to 13 residues. The CDR3 bases are TGTGCAGGGGGTGCTGCTGGGGCCAACGTCCTGACTTTC. Its protein is CAGGAAGANVLTF. Supplemented by reference TRBV19 and TRBJ2-6, the full variable domain reads DGGITQSPKYLFRKEGQNVTLSCEQNLNHDAMYWYRQDPGQGLRLIYYSQIVNDFQKGDIAEGYSVSREKKESFPLTVTSAQKNPTAFYLCAGGAAGANVLTFGAGSRLTVL.

This sequence joins TRBV2 and TRBJ2-1, with TRBD2 matching over 9 bases. The CDR3 contains 15 residues. CDR1 is SNHLY and CDR2 is FYNNEI in the germline V gene. J gave up 10 bases and V 6 bases, and 13 bases lay outside the gene matches. CDR3 residues: CASSPDRIAGVEQFF. The DNA for the CDR3 is TGTGCCAGCAGCCCCGATCGAATAGCGGGAGTCGAGCAGTTCTTC.

The V and J genes are TRBV7-3 and TRBJ1-1; 7 positions agree with TRBD1. The germline CDR1 and CDR2 sequences are SGHTA and FQGTGA. The CDR3 length is 14 residues. V shed 5 bases and J 1 base; nucleotides not matched to a gene: 4. The CDR3 DNA is TGTGCCAGCAGCCCCGGGACAGCGAACACTGAAGCTTTCTTT. It specifies CASSPGTANTEAFF.

The rearrangement links TRBV11-2 to TRBJ1-5; TRBD1 agrees at 7 bases. V lost 4 bases, J lost 6 bases, and 3 bases stayed unmatched. Per germline, CDR1 SGHAT and CDR2 FQNNGV. The CDR3 totals 13 residues. The CDR3 region is CASSSDRLQPQHF. CDR3 sequence (DNA): TGTGCCAGCAGCTCGGACAGGCTTCAGCCCCAGCATTTT.

The chain employs TRBV7-2 and TRBJ2-5, with D possibly TRBD1 on 6 matching bases. The CDR3 covers 13 residues. With 6 bases removed from V and 3 bases from J, the gap between germline ends came to 11 bases. Per the germline V gene, CDR1 is SGHTA and CDR2 is FQGNSA. CDR3 sequence reads: CASSRGHKETQYF. The CDR3 nucleotides read TGTGCCAGCAGTCGGGGACACAAAGAGACCCAGTACTTC.

V and J are TRBV15 and TRBJ1-5; unclear D gene. V dropped 0 bases and J dropped 1 base, with 7 bases sitting between them. The CDR3 is 15 amino acids. Germline CDR1 is LNHNV and CDR2 is YYDKDF (reference sequence). The DNA of the CDR3 is TGTGCCACCAGCAGAGAGGGCCAGAGCAATCAGCCCCAGCATTTT. Translating gives CATSREGQSNQPQHF.

This clone has a single count. The CDR3 sequence is CASSFTTGMNTEAFF. The DNA of the CDR3 is TGCGCCAGCAGCTTTACAACAGGGATGAACACTGAAGCTTTCTTT. The rearrangement joins TRBV5-1 to TRBJ1-1; D perhaps matches TRBD1 (6 bases). The V gene lost 2 bases and the J gene lost 0 bases, with 11 bases spanning the gap. The germline V gene encodes CDR1 SGHRS and CDR2 YFSETQ. This CDR3 is 15 amino acids long. Variable domain in full (rest from reference TRBV5-1 and TRBJ1-1): KAGVTQTPRYLIKTRGQQVTLSCSPISGHRSVSWYQQTPGQGLQFLFEYFSETQRNKGNFPGRFSGRQFSNSRSEMNVSTLELGDSALYLCASSFTTGMNTEAFFGQGTRLTVV.

This chain links TRBV28 with TRBJ2-2; weak D call: TRBD2 (5 bases). CDR3 length: 20 residues. Deletions cut 4 bases from V and 2 bases from J, with 26 bases between. Germline CDR1 MDHEN, CDR2 SYDVKM. The CDR3 spells CASSWPRSGSRRGNTGELFF. The CDR3 DNA sequence: TGTGCCAGCAGTTGGCCTAGGAGCGGATCCCGAAGAGGCAACACCGGGGAGCTGTTTTTT.

The rearrangement joins TRBV5-1 to TRBJ2-2, with D maybe TRBD1 (6 bases). The V and J ends lost 4 bases and 4 bases respectively, with 17 bases between them. Germline values: CDR1 SGHRS, CDR2 YFSETQ. This CDR3 is 16 amino acids long. The CDR3 DNA sequence: TGCGCCAGCAGCCTCAGAGGGACATCGAGCACCGGGGAGCTGTTTTTT. As protein: CASSLRGTSSTGELFF.

The chain has TRBV6-1 and TRBJ2-1; 9 nucleotides agree with TRBD1. This CDR3 region has 15 residues. Germline V CDR1 and CDR2: MNHNS, SASEGT. After removal of 4 bases from V and 5 bases from J, the junction contained 6 bases not matched to a gene. The CDR3 loop is CASSAGTGHNNEQFF. The CDR3 region has the DNA TGTGCCAGCAGTGCCGGGACAGGGCACAACAATGAGCAGTTCTTC.

This chain's CDR3 is CASSLGLRYDYEQYF. In nucleotides, the CDR3 is TGCGCCAGCTCTCTGGGGCTCAGGTACGACTACGAGCAGTACTTC. This chain joins TRBV4-3 and TRBJ2-7; D might be TRBD1 (5 bases). V was pared by 8 bases and J by 3 bases, with 20 bases between. The CDR3 consists of 15 residues. The germline V gene encodes CDR1 LGHNA and CDR2 YSLEER.

The chain joins TRBV27 to TRBJ2-5, with D perhaps TRBD2 (5 bases). Per germline, CDR1 MNHEY and CDR2 SMNVEV (reference sequence). V lost 4 bases and J 4 bases, leaving 13 bases between the germline ends. The CDR3 covers 14 residues. CDR3 amino acids: CASSSFEEGETQYF. The CDR3 DNA reads TGTGCCAGCAGTTCTTTCGAAGAGGGAGAGACCCAGTACTTC.

The V call is TRBV2, the J call TRBJ1-2; D gene uncertain. Germline loops: CDR1 SNHLY, CDR2 FYNNEI. The V end was cut by 5 bases, the J end by 5 bases, with 9 bases between. The CDR3 loop spans 12 amino acids. This CDR3 is CASSIRGYGYTF. The DNA for the CDR3 is TGTGCCAGCAGTATCAGAGGGTATGGCTACACCTTC.

In DNA, the CDR3 is TGTGCCAGCAGTTTACAGGTGGAGGGAAACACTGAAGCTTTCTTT. Its protein is CASSLQVEGNTEAFF. The chain carries TRBV28 and TRBJ1-1; D is undetermined. The CDR3 is made up of 15 amino acids. Per germline, CDR1 MDHEN and CDR2 SYDVKM. The V and J ends lost 2 bases and 2 bases respectively, with 12 bases between them.

The chain joins TRBV19 to TRBJ2-7; 8 bases agree with TRBD1. The trim removed 5 bases at V and 1 base at J, leaving 4 bases unmatched. From germline, CDR1 is LNHDA and CDR2 SQIVND (reference sequence). This CDR3 is built from 14 residues. CDR3 nucleotide sequence: TGTGCCAGTAGTGGGAGACAGGGGTCCTACGAGCAGTACTTC. It encodes CASSGRQGSYEQYF. Together with reference TRBV19 and TRBJ2-7, the CDR3 gives the full variable domain: DGGITQSPKYLFRKEGQNVTLSCEQNLNHDAMYWYRQDPGQGLRLIYYSQIVNDFQKGDIAEGYSVSREKKESFPLTVTSAQKNPTAFYLCASSGRQGSYEQYFGPGTRLTVT.

This clone turned up a few times. This rearrangement joins TRBV7-6 to TRBJ1-5; 7 bases line up with TRBD1. Unmatched junction bases numbered 5, after V lost 3 bases and J lost 3 bases. Germline CDR1 and CDR2: SGHVS and FNYEAQ. The CDR3 length is 15 residues. The CDR3 DNA follows: TGTGCCAGCAGCTTGGGACAGCTAACCAATCAGCCCCAGCATTTT. Its translation: CASSLGQLTNQPQHF.

This chain connects TRBV7-2 to TRBJ2-1, with 9 bases that match TRBD1. Germline V CDR1 and CDR2: SGHTA, FQGNSA. After removal of 5 bases from V and 8 bases from J, the junction contained 10 bases not matched to a gene. The CDR3 is 15 residues long. The CDR3 DNA reads as TGTGCCAGCAGCCCGCTGGGACAGGGTGTCGATGAGCAGTTCTTC. The encoded protein is CASSPLGQGVDEQFF.

This chain joins TRBV4-1 and TRBJ1-5; the match to TRBD1 covers 8 bases. The CDR3 extends over 13 amino acids. After removal of 4 bases from V and 6 bases from J, the junction contained 2 bases not matched to a gene. Germline CDR1 is MGHRA and CDR2 is YSYEKL. The CDR3 loop is CASSRTGFQPQHF. CDR3 in DNA: TGCGCCAGCAGCCGGACAGGGTTTCAGCCCCAGCATTTT.

The rearrangement links TRBV7-2 to TRBJ2-1; 11 bases match TRBD2. With 5 bases clipped from V and 5 bases from J, the junction kept 8 bases outside the gene matches. Germline V CDR1 and CDR2: SGHTA, FQGNSA. The length of the CDR3 is 16 residues. In nucleotides, the CDR3 is TGTGCCAGCAGCCCAAGACTAGCGGGGCTTAACAATGAGCAGTTCTTC. As protein: CASSPRLAGLNNEQFF.

V gene TRBV11-3 combines with J gene TRBJ2-6; 9 bases are shared with TRBD1. V shed 4 bases, J shed 0 bases, and the junction held 10 bases outside the gene matches. The CDR3 loop spans 19 amino acids. Germline assignment: CDR1 SGHNT and CDR2 YENEEA. CDR3 in amino acids: CASSSHPGQGRSGANVLTF. CDR3 coding DNA: TGTGCCAGCAGCTCTCACCCGGGACAGGGCCGCTCTGGGGCCAACGTCCTGACTTTC.

The genes are TRBV18 and TRBJ2-7; possible D gene TRBD1, 5 bases. CDR1 and CDR2 from the germline V gene are KGHSH and LQKENI. Trimming removed 4 bases at V and 4 bases at J, with 11 bases between. The CDR3 covers 13 residues. CDR3 protein: CASSQTQEYEQYF. The CDR3 nucleotides read TGTGCCAGCTCACAGACACAGGAGTACGAGCAGTACTTC.

The rearrangement joins TRBV5-1 to TRBJ1-1; 8 bases are shared with TRBD1. CDR3 length equals 15 residues. Germline trimming cut 1 base from V and 1 base from J; bases unmatched to any gene: 3. The germline gives CDR1 SGHRS, CDR2 YFSETQ. The CDR3 is CASSLSGTGNTEAFF. CDR3 coding DNA: TGCGCCAGCAGCTTGTCCGGGACAGGGAACACTGAAGCTTTCTTT.

The chain recombines TRBV28 with TRBJ1-2, with D unclear. The length of the CDR3 is 12 residues. Germline V CDR1 and CDR2: MDHEN, SYDVKM. Trimming pared 7 bases from V and 4 bases from J, leaving 10 bases between. The CDR3 loop reads CASTPPGYGYTF. CDR3 nucleotides: TGTGCCAGCACCCCCCCCGGCTATGGCTACACCTTC.

The genes are TRBV4-2 and TRBJ1-1; possible D gene TRBD1, 6 bases. Trimming removed 2 bases at V and 0 bases at J, with 7 bases between. This CDR3 is 14 amino acids long. In germline, CDR1 is LGHNA, CDR2 YNFKEQ. The CDR3 spells CASSQPGVNTEAFF. CDR3 in DNA: TGTGCCAGCAGCCAACCAGGGGTGAACACTGAAGCTTTCTTT.

The rearrangement joins TRBV28 to TRBJ1-2, with D perhaps matching TRBD1 (6 bases). CDR1 and CDR2 (germline): MDHEN, SYDVKM. The CDR3 spans 14 residues. The ends were cut back, 2 bases at V and 2 bases at J, with 9 bases in the middle. The CDR3 DNA is TGTGCCAGCAGTTTACCAGGGGTAAACTATGGCTACACCTTC. It encodes CASSLPGVNYGYTF.